This record covers a single T cell receptor (beta chain). The data derive from a study of control samples from healthy donors and cancer patients. The assay was immunoSEQ multiplex PCR, and TCRdb's table has in-frame clones only and misses some. The sample holds 120,000 or so clones; just under 90% are singletons and the top ten take 9% to 14%. Sequenced sample: blood. The TCR comes from a man younger than 45 in good health.

In DNA, the CDR3 is TGTGCCACCTCGCGAGGTCAACAAGAGACCCAGTACTTC. Its protein is CATSRGQQETQYF. V gene TRBV24-1 combines with J gene TRBJ2-5, with unresolved D. The CDR3 is 13 amino acids. V lost 9 bases, J lost 2 bases, and 12 bases lay in between. From germline, CDR1 is KGHDR and CDR2 SFDVKD.